A selection of T cell receptor beta chains follows, all from one sample in a study of OX40 agonist ivuxolimab in advanced cancers. This table comes from immunoSEQ multiplex PCR, and its TCRdb copy is limited to in-frame clones, with some not included. The table has roughly 61,000 clones, nearly 90% seen once. This material consisted of CD4+ or CD8+ T cells sorted from blood, taken in a trial of the OX40 agonist ivuxolimab. The receptors were gathered from an adult with an advanced solid tumor such as melanoma, head and neck, liver or kidney cancer. CDR3s include the opening cysteine and the closing phenylalanine or tryptophan. A D gene is named only where the DNA matches it firmly.

j_call | d_call | v_call | cdr3_nt | cdr3_aa
TRBJ1-5 | - | TRBV19 | TGTGCCAGTAGTATAGATTCTGGCAATCAGCCCCAGCATTTT | CASSIDSGNQPQHF
TRBJ2-6 | - | TRBV16 | TGTGCCAGCAGCCAATCGGGTCCGGGGGCCAACGTCCTGACTTTC | CASSQSGPGANVLTF
TRBJ1-2 | - | TRBV2 | TGTGCCAGCAGTGCCCCGAGCGAGGCGGCCTTATATGGCTACACCTTC | CASSAPSEAALYGYTF
TRBJ2-6 | - | TRBV29-1 | TGCAGCGTTGGAGGGACTGGGGCCAACGTCCTGACTTTC | CSVGGTGANVLTF
TRBJ2-3 | - | TRBV19 | TGTGCCAGTAGTGAGCTAGCGCGCACAGATACGCAGTATTTT | CASSELARTDTQYF
TRBJ1-5 | - | TRBV6-1 | TGTGCCAGCAGTGAACGGTCGTTGGGGGTGAATAGCAATCAGCCCCAGCATTTT | CASSERSLGVNSNQPQHF
TRBJ1-1 | TRBD1 | TRBV6-5 | TGTGCCAGCAGTCGCTCGGGACAGTTGAACACTGAAGCTTTCTTT | CASSRSGQLNTEAFF
TRBJ1-6 | TRBD1 | TRBV19 | TGTGCCAGTAGTATCTTAGACAGGGGATCACCCCTCCACTTT | CASSILDRGSPLHF
TRBJ1-4 | - | TRBV19 | TGTGCCAGTACGCTTAATGAAAAACTGTTTTTT | CASTLNEKLFF
TRBJ2-2 | TRBD1 | TRBV2 | TGTGCCAGCACTCCCCAGGGGGTGGGAACCGGGGAGCTGTTTTTT | CASTPQGVGTGELFF
TRBJ1-1 | - | TRBV7-6 | TGTGCCAGCAGCCCCAGGACAGACACTGAAGCTTTCTTT | CASSPRTDTEAFF
TRBJ2-1 | - | TRBV6-1 | TGTGCCAGCACTGCGCAGGGCGCACTGGGTAATGAGCAGTTCTTC | CASTAQGALGNEQFF
TRBJ1-1 | - | TRBV6-6 | TGTGCCAGCAGTTACGGAGCGCACGCTGAAGCTTTCTTT | CASSYGAHAEAFF
TRBJ2-1 | TRBD1 | TRBV18 | TGTGCCAGCTCAAAAACTGGACAGGTTCTCTACAATGAGCAGTTCTTC | CASSKTGQVLYNEQFF
TRBJ2-7 | - | TRBV14 | TGTGCCAGCAGCCACCTCGGGGCCTACGAGCAGTACTTC | CASSHLGAYEQYF
TRBJ2-5 | - | TRBV6-1 | TGTGCCAGCATCCGGACAAGTTTTCAAGAGACCCAGTACTTC | CASIRTSFQETQYF
TRBJ1-5 | - | TRBV7-8 | TGTGCCAGCAGCTTACAGGGATCTAATCAGCCCCAGCATTTT | CASSLQGSNQPQHF